Given below is one T cell receptor beta chain in context. The CDR3 spans 15 residues. Germline V gives CDR1 SNHLY, CDR2 FYNNEI. The ends lost 8 bases at V and 7 bases at J; junction bases unmatched: 13. These data belong to a study of control samples from healthy donors and cancer patients. The table came from immunoSEQ multiplex PCR; TCRdb's copy has only in-frame clones and leaves some out. The sample contains 200,000 or so clones, over 90% of which appear only once. Sequenced sample: blood. This receptor was identified in a man in his forties or fifties in good health. The genes are TRBV2 and TRBJ1-4; 7 nucleotides align to TRBD1. CDR3 sequence reads: CASGPQTGWGEKLFF. CDR3 nucleotide sequence: TGTGCCAGCGGCCCACAGACAGGGTGGGGTGAAAAACTGTTTTTT.